These 23 T cell receptor beta chains were sequenced from one sample in a study of T cell clonotyping in hematopoietic cell transplantation. The sample's time point: recipient sample about 28 days before transplant, after cytoreduction. Assay: immunoSEQ multiplex PCR; the TCRdb copy retains only in-frame clones and omits some. Seen here are about 19,000 clones, around three quarters observed once, and the top ten hold 15% to 20%. The material was peripheral blood mononuclear cells, obtained before stem cell transplant. Source of these receptors: a man in his 60s with acute myeloid leukemia. Some clones in this sample may be carry-over from other donors' samples.

V usage is TRBV30 and J usage is TRBJ1-2; D call uncertain. CDR1 GTSNPN and CDR2 SVGIG come from the germline V gene (reference sequence). V was clipped by 5 bases and J by 0 bases, with 19 bases between them. The CDR3 is made up of 16 amino acids. The CDR3 here is CAWSKSRAPPNYGYTF. CDR3 DNA sequence: TGTGCCTGGTCTAAAAGTAGGGCGCCCCCTAACTATGGCTACACCTTC.

The chain joins TRBV28 to TRBJ1-2; 8 bases line up with TRBD1. V lost 7 bases and J lost 4; bases outside the gene matches: 2. This CDR3 is 12 amino acids long. CDR1 MDHEN and CDR2 SYDVKM come from the germline V gene. For the CDR3, the DNA is TGTGCCAGCACCGGACAGGGCTATGGCTACACCTTC. Its translation is CASTGQGYGYTF.

The chain carries TRBV19 and TRBJ2-3; D may be TRBD1 or TRBD2 (5 bases each). This CDR3 has 14 residues. In germline, CDR1 is LNHDA, CDR2 SQIVND (reference sequence). Trimming pared 8 bases from V and 0 bases from J, leaving 12 bases between. The CDR3 here is CASSMGPSTDTQYF. The DNA of the CDR3 is TGTGCCAGTTCTATGGGACCCAGCACAGATACGCAGTATTTT.

The chain joins TRBV9 to TRBJ1-4; D is possibly TRBD1 (5 bases). Trimming stripped 3 bases from V and 7 bases from J, with 16 bases between. CDR1 SGDLS and CDR2 YYNGEE come from the germline V gene. The CDR3 consists of 15 residues. The CDR3 spells CASSASAGGGEKLFF. The DNA for the CDR3 is TGTGCCAGCAGCGCTTCAGCGGGGGGAGGTGAAAAACTGTTTTTT.

The CDR3 sequence is CASSEFIQIGSYEQYF. Here the CDR3 DNA reads TGTGCCAGCAGTGAATTTATCCAGATAGGTTCCTACGAGCAGTACTTC. The chain links TRBV6-1 to TRBJ2-7; D is uncertain. The CDR3 covers 16 residues. Germline CDR1 MNHNS, CDR2 SASEGT. Trimming stripped 2 bases from V and 1 base from J, with 15 bases between.

Written as DNA, the CDR3 is TGTGCCTGGGGGACAGGGGGTAACTATGGCTACACCTTC. Translation: CAWGTGGNYGYTF. V usage is TRBV30 and J usage is TRBJ1-2; TRBD1 aligns across 11 bases. V gave up 5 bases and J gave up 1 base; unmatched junction bases: 0. The CDR3 loop spans 13 amino acids. Germline V gene sequence: CDR1 GTSNPN, CDR2 SVGIG (reference sequence).

The J gene is TRBJ2-7, the V gene TRBV5-8; possible D gene TRBD1, 5 bases. The germline gives CDR1 SGHTS, CDR2 YDEGEE. The CDR3 length is 12 residues. V lost 4 bases and J lost 3, with 8 bases in between. CDR3 bases: TGTGCCAGCAGCGTTACAGGCTACGAGCAGTACTTC. Residues: CASSVTGYEQYF.

V usage is TRBV7-8 and J usage is TRBJ2-5, with 7 bases lining up with TRBD2. Per the germline V gene, CDR1 is SGHVS and CDR2 is FQNEAQ. V was pared by 1 base and J by 2 bases, with 4 bases of the junction left unmatched. The CDR3 loop spans 15 amino acids. CDR3 amino acids: CASSLVRGRQETQYF. DNA for the CDR3: TGTGCCAGCAGCTTAGTGCGGGGGAGACAAGAGACCCAGTACTTC. Drawing the rest from reference TRBV7-8 and TRBJ2-5, the complete variable domain is GAGVSQSPRYKVAKRGQDVALRCDPISGHVSLFWYQQALGQGPEFLTYFQNEAQLDKSGLPSDRFFAERPEGSVSTLKIQRTQQEDSAVYLCASSLVRGRQETQYFGPGTRLLVL.

Here the CDR3 DNA reads TGTGCCAGCAGCAACGGGTATGGGACGAACACCGGGGAGCTGTTTTTT. Protein: CASSNGYGTNTGELFF. The rearrangement links TRBV5-8 to TRBJ2-2; D is undetermined. Trimming removed 4 bases at V and 0 bases at J, with 13 bases between. CDR1 SGHTS and CDR2 YDEGEE come from the germline V gene. This CDR3 contains 16 residues.

The chain links TRBV4-1 to TRBJ2-2; 7 nucleotides match TRBD1. V was pared by 1 base and J by 5 bases, with 4 bases of the junction left unmatched. Per germline, CDR1 MGHRA and CDR2 YSYEKL. There are 15 residues in the CDR3. CDR3 loop: CASSQAQTGTGELFF. The CDR3 nucleotides are TGCGCCAGCAGCCAAGCCCAGACAGGGACCGGGGAGCTGTTTTTT.

V and J are TRBV2 and TRBJ1-2; a weak D match, TRBD1 (5 bases). CDR3 length: 15 residues. V was shortened by 6 bases and J by 4 bases, with 18 bases between the two germline ends. Germline V gene lookup returns CDR1 SNHLY and CDR2 FYNNEI. The CDR3 DNA follows: TGTGCCAGCAGCCGGGACCCGGGAATGGTCTATGGCTACACCTTC. It specifies CASSRDPGMVYGYTF.

The J gene is TRBJ2-6, the V gene TRBV6-6; D is unclear. The V gene lost 5 bases and the J gene lost 2 bases, with 13 bases spanning the gap. CDR3 length equals 16 residues. CDR1 is MNHNY, CDR2 SVGAGI, per germline (reference sequence). CDR3 sequence: CASSIALGAGANVLTF. The CDR3 region has the DNA TGTGCCAGCAGTATAGCTCTTGGGGCTGGGGCCAACGTCCTGACTTTC.

This chain links TRBV5-6 with TRBJ2-7; no clear D. Germline V lookup: CDR1 SGHDT, CDR2 YYEEEE. The CDR3 spans 14 residues. The V end was cut by 7 bases, the J end by 1 base, with 15 bases between. This chain's CDR3 is CASARLLVSYEQYF. CDR3 nucleotides: TGTGCCAGCGCGCGATTGCTAGTATCCTACGAGCAGTACTTC. Together with reference TRBV5-6 and TRBJ2-7, the CDR3 gives the full variable domain: DAGVTQSPTHLIKTRGQQVTLRCSPKSGHDTVSWYQQALGQGPQFIFQYYEEEERQRGNFPDRFSGHQFPNYSSELNVNALLLGDSALYLCASARLLVSYEQYFGPGTRLTVT.

V and J are TRBV2 and TRBJ2-2; 7 bases line up with TRBD1. Germline CDR1 SNHLY, CDR2 FYNNEI. After removal of 3 bases from V and 6 bases from J, the junction contained 13 bases not matched to a gene. The CDR3 is 17 residues long. CDR3 residues: CASSDDQLRGRSGELFF. The CDR3, as DNA: TGTGCCAGCAGTGACGATCAGCTAAGGGGGCGCTCCGGGGAGCTGTTTTTT.

V usage is TRBV7-3 and J usage is TRBJ2-5; tentative D call: TRBD2 (6 bases). Trimming removed 0 bases from V and 4 bases from J, with 6 bases in between. Germline values: CDR1 SGHTA, CDR2 FQGTGA. The CDR3 spans 13 residues. The CDR3 spells CASSLTGGETQYF. CDR3 coding DNA: TGTGCCAGCAGCTTAACGGGGGGAGAGACCCAGTACTTC.

The CDR3 nucleotides read TGTGCCAGCAGTTTATCGGGGTTGGGGACTGAAGCTTTCTTT. Translated: CASSLSGLGTEAFF. The V and J genes are TRBV27 and TRBJ1-1; D unclear. CDR1 and CDR2 from the germline V gene are MNHEY and SMNVEV (reference sequence). The CDR3 loop spans 14 amino acids. Trimming removed 0 bases from V and 5 bases from J, with 10 bases in between.

The rearrangement uses TRBV5-1 and TRBJ2-5; 10 nucleotides line up with TRBD2. Per germline, CDR1 SGHRS and CDR2 YFSETQ. V shed 2 bases, J shed 4 bases, and the junction held 2 bases outside the gene matches. The length of the CDR3 is 14 residues. This chain's CDR3 is CASSLAGGLETQYF. The DNA for the CDR3 is TGCGCCAGCAGCTTAGCGGGAGGGCTAGAGACCCAGTACTTC.

This chain links TRBV30 with TRBJ1-1; D is possibly TRBD1 (6 bases). The CDR3 has 11 amino acids. V was shortened by 5 bases and J by 3 bases, with 7 bases between the two germline ends. Per germline, CDR1 GTSNPN and CDR2 SVGIG (reference sequence). The CDR3 spells CAWGQYTEAFF. As DNA, the CDR3 is TGTGCCTGGGGACAGTACACTGAAGCTTTCTTT.

The chain carries TRBV25-1 and TRBJ1-5; possible D gene TRBD1, 6 bases. The CDR3 is 16 residues long. Germline CDR1 is MGHDK and CDR2 is SYGVNS. V lost 3 bases, J lost 4 bases, and 16 bases lay in between. Here the CDR3 reads CASSDQKDSQNQPQHF. The CDR3 DNA is TGTGCCAGCAGTGATCAGAAGGACAGCCAAAATCAGCCCCAGCATTTT.

This chain uses TRBV7-9 with TRBJ2-6; D not resolved. The germline V gene encodes CDR1 SEHNR and CDR2 FQNEAQ (reference sequence). The V and J ends lost 4 bases and 3 bases respectively, with 7 bases between them. This CDR3 spans 14 amino acids. The CDR3 here is CASSSSGGANVLTF. DNA of the CDR3: TGTGCCAGCAGCTCCTCGGGTGGGGCCAACGTCCTGACTTTC.

This sequence joins TRBV15 and TRBJ1-4; tentatively, D is TRBD1 (5 bases). Germline values: CDR1 LNHNV, CDR2 YYDKDF (reference sequence). V lost 6 bases, J lost 7 bases, and 12 bases lay in between. The CDR3 extends over 13 amino acids. DNA of the CDR3: TGTGCCACCAGAGGGGAGTACGGTGAAAAACTGTTTTTT. Residues: CATRGEYGEKLFF.

J is TRBJ1-3 and V is TRBV30; maybe TRBD1 (5 bases). The CDR3 is 15 residues long. The germline V gene encodes CDR1 GTSNPN and CDR2 SVGIG (reference sequence). Trimming cost V 0 bases and J 3 bases, with 12 bases left between them. The CDR3 bases are TGTGCCTGGAGTGTATGGGGCAAGAGTGGAAACACCATATATTTT. Its protein product is CAWSVWGKSGNTIYF. The entire variable domain, with the rest obtained from reference TRBV30 and TRBJ1-3, is as follows: SQTIHQWPATLVQPVGSPLSLECTVEGTSNPNLYWYRQAAGRGLQLLFYSVGIGQISSEVPQNLSASRPQDRQFILSSKKLLLSDSGFYLCAWSVWGKSGNTIYFGEGSWLTVV.

This clone was found once. The rearrangement uses TRBV19 and TRBJ1-2, with D hard to call. Trimming took 8 bases from V and 8 from J, leaving 15 bases between them. This CDR3 is built from 12 residues. CDR1 and CDR2 from the germline V gene are LNHDA and SQIVND (reference sequence). In DNA form, the CDR3 reads TGTGCCAGTTCTCAAGGAGGAAGAGGCTACACCTTC. Its translation: CASSQGGRGYTF.